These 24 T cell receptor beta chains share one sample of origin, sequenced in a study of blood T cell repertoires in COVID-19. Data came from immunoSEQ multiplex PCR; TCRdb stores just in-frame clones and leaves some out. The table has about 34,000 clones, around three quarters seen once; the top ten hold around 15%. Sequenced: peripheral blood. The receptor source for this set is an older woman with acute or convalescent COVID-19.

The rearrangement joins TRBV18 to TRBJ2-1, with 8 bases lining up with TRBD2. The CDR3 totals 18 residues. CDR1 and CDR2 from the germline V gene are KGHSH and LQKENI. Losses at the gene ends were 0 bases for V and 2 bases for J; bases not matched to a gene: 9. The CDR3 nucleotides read TGTGCCAGCTCACCACCAAATATAGCGGGGAGTACCTACAATGAGCAGTTCTTC. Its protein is CASSPPNIAGSTYNEQFF. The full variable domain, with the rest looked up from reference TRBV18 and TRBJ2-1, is NAGVMQNPRHLVRRRGQEARLRCSPMKGHSHVYWYRQLPEEGLKFMVYLQKENIIDESGMPKERFSAEFPKEGPSILRIQQVVRGDSAAYFCASSPPNIAGSTYNEQFFGPGTRLTVL.

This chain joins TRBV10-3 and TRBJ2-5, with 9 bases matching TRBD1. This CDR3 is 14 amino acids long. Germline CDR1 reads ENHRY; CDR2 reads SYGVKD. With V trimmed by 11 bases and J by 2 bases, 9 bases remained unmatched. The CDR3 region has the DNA TGTGCCGTAAGGGACAGGGTATATCAAGAGACCCAGTACTTC. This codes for CAVRDRVYQETQYF.

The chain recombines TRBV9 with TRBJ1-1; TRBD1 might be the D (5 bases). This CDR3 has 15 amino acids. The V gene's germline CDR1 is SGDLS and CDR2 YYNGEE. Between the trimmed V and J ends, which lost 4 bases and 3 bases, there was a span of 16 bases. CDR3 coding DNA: TGTGCCAGCAGCATCTTAACGGGGGGTTACACTGAAGCTTTCTTT. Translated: CASSILTGGYTEAFF.

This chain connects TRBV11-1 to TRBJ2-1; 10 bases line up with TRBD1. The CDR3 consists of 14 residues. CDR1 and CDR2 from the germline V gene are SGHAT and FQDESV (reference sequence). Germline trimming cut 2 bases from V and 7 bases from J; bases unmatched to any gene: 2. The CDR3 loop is CASSLLDRGNEQFF. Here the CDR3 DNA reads TGTGCCAGCAGCTTACTGGACAGGGGGAATGAGCAGTTCTTC.

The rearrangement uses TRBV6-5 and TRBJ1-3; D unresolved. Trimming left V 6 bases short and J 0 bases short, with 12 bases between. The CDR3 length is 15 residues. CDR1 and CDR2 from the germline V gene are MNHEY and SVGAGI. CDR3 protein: CASSPTGSSGNTIYF. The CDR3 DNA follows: TGTGCCAGCAGCCCGACGGGGAGCTCTGGAAACACCATATATTTT.

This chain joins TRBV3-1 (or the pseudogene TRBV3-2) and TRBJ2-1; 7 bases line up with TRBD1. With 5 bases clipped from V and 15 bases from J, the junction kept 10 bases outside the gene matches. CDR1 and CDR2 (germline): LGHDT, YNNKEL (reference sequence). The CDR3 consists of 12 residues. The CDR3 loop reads CASSTQGQPPFF. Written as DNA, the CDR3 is TGTGCCAGCAGCACTCAGGGACAGCCGCCGTTCTTC.

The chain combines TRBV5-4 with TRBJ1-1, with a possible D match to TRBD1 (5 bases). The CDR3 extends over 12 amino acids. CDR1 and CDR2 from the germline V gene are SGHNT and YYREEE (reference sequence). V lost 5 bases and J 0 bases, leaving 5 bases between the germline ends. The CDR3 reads CASRTVNTEAFF. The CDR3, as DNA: TGTGCCAGCAGGACAGTGAACACTGAAGCTTTCTTT.

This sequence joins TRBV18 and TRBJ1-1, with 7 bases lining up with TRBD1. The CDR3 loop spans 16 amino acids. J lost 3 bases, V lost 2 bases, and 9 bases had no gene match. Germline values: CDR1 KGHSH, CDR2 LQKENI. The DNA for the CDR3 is TGTGCCAGCTCACCAGGTTGGGTTACAGGGGACACTGAAGCTTTCTTT. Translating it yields CASSPGWVTGDTEAFF.

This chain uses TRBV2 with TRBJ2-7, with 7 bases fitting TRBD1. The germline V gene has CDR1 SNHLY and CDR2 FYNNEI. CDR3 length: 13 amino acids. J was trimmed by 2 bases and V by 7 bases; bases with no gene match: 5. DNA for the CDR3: TGTGCCAGCAACAGACAGGGTCCCTACGAGCAGTACTTC. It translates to CASNRQGPYEQYF.

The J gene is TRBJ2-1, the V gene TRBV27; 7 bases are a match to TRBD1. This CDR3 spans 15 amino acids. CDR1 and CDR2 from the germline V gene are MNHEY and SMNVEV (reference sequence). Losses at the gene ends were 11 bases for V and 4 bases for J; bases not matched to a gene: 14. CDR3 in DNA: TGTGCCGCCAGGCAGCAACAGGGGTCATACAATGAGCAGTTCTTC. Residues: CAARQQQGSYNEQFF.

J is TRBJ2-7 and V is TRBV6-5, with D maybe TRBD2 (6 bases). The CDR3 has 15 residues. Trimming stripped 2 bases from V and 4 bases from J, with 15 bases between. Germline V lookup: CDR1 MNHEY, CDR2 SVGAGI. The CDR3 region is CASSYQAGNGYEQYF. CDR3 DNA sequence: TGTGCCAGCAGTTACCAGGCGGGGAATGGGTACGAGCAGTACTTC.

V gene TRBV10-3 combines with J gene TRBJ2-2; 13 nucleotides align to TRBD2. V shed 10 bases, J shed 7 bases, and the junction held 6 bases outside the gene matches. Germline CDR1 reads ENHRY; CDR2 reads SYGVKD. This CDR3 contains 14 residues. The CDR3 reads CATGLAGEDGELFF. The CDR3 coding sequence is TGTGCCACCGGACTAGCGGGAGAGGACGGGGAGCTGTTTTTT.

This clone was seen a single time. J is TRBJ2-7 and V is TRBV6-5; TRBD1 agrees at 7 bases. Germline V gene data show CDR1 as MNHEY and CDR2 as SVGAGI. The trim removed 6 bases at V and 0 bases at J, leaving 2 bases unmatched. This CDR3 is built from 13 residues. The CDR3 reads CASRRDSSYEQYF. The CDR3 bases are TGTGCCAGCAGGAGGGACAGCTCCTACGAGCAGTACTTC.

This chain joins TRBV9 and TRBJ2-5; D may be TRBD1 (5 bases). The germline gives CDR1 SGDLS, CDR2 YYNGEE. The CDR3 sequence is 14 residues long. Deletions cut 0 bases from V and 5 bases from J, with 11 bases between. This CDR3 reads CASSVEVGAETQYF. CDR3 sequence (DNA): TGTGCCAGCAGCGTAGAGGTAGGGGCCGAGACCCAGTACTTC. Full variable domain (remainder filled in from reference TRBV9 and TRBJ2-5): DSGVTQTPKHLITATGQRVTLRCSPRSGDLSVYWYQQSLDQGLQFLIQYYNGEERAKGNILERFSAQQFPDLHSELNLSSLELGDSALYFCASSVEVGAETQYFGPGTRLLVL.

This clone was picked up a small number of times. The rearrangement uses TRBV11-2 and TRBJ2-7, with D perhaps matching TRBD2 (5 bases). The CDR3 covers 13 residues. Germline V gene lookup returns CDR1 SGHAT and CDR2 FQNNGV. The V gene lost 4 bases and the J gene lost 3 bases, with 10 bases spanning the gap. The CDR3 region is CASSSTAGYEQYF. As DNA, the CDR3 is TGTGCCAGCAGCTCCACGGCGGGCTACGAGCAGTACTTC.

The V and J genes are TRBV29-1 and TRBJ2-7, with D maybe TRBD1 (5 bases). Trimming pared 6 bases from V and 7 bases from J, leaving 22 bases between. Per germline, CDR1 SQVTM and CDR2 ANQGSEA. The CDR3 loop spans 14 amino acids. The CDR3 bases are TGCAGCGTCCGAGTCGCGACAGCCCACGGGGAGCAGTACTTC. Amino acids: CSVRVATAHGEQYF.

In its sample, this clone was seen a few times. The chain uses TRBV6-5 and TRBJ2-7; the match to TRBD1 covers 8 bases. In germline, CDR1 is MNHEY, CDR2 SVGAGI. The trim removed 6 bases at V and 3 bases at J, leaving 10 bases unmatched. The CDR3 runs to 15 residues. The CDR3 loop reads CASSRATGESYEQYF. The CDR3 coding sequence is TGTGCCAGCAGCCGAGCGACAGGGGAAAGCTACGAGCAGTACTTC.

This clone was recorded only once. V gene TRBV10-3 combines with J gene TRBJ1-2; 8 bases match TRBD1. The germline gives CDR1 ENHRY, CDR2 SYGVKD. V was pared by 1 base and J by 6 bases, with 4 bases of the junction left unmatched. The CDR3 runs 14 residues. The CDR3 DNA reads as TGTGCCATCAGTGAGTACGGACAGGGCGATGGCTACACCTTC. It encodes CAISEYGQGDGYTF.

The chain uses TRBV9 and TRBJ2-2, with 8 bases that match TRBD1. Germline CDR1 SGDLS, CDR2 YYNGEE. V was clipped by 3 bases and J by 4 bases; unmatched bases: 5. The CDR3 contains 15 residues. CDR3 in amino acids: CASSATGVITGELFF. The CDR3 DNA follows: TGTGCCAGCAGCGCGACAGGGGTGATCACCGGGGAGCTGTTTTTT.

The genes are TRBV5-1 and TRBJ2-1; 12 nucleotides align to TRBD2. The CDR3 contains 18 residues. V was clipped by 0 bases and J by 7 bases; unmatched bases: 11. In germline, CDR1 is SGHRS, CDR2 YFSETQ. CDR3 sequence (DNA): TGCGCCAGCAGCTTGGATTGGCTAGCGGGGGGGCAGGATAATGAGCAGTTCTTC. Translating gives CASSLDWLAGGQDNEQFF.

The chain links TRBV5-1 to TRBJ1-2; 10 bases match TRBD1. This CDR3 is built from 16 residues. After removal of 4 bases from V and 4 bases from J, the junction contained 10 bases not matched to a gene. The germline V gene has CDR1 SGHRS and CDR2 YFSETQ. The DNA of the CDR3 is TGCGCCAGCAGCGACGAAGGACAGGGGGTAGGCTATGGCTACACCTTC. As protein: CASSDEGQGVGYGYTF.

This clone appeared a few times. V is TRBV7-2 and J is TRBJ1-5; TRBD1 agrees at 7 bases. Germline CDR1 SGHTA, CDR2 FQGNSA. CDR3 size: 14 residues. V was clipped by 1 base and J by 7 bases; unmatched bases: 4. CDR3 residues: CASSLGQGDQPQHF. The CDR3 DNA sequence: TGTGCCAGCAGCTTAGGACAGGGTGACCAGCCCCAGCATTTT.

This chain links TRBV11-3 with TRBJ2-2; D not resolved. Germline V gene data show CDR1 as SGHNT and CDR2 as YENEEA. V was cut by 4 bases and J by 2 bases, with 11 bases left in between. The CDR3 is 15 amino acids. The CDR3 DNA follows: TGTGCCAGCAGCTCCTCAGGCTCAAACACCGGGGAGCTGTTTTTT. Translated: CASSSSGSNTGELFF.

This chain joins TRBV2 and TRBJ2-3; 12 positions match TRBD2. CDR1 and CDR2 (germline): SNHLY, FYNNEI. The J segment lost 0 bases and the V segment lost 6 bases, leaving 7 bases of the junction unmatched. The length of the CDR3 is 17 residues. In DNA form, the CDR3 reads TGTGCCAGCAGACGCACTAGCGGGGGGACTAGCACAGATACGCAGTATTTT. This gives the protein CASRRTSGGTSTDTQYF.